These 18 T cell receptor beta chains originate from one sample sequenced in a study of spatial heterogeneity in lung cancer. Via MiXCR, TCRdb re-called the 5' RACE reads, giving one row per CDR3 protein. The table records tens of thousands of distinct CDR3 sequences, roughly 4.9% of them present only once. Indicated time point: sample taken at primary tumor resection. Specimen: PBMCs, collected at surgery. The receptors originated from a female donor with early-stage non-small cell lung cancer.

Ten or more counts support this clonotype. The chain combines TRBV13 with TRBJ2-7; D is ambiguous. CDR1 and CDR2 (germline): PRHDT, FYEKMQ (reference sequence). The V end lost 0 bases, the J end lost 6 bases, and 9 bases lay between the germline ends. The CDR3 is 13 residues long. CDR3 sequence: CASSLGVVGEQYF. In DNA, the CDR3 is TGTGCCAGCAGCTTAGGGGTAGTGGGCGAGCAGTACTTC. The variable domain in full, with the rest retrieved from reference TRBV13 and TRBJ2-7, is AAGVIQSPRHLIKEKRETATLKCYPIPRHDTVYWYQQGPGQDPQFLISFYEKMQSDKGSIPDRFSAQQFSDYHSELNMSSLELGDSALYFCASSLGVVGEQYFGPGTRLTVT.

This chain links TRBV20-1 with TRBJ1-6, with D possibly being TRBD1 (6 bases). Trimming cost V 0 bases and J 3 bases, with 24 bases left between them. The CDR3 spans 20 residues. Per the germline V gene, CDR1 is DFQATT and CDR2 is SNEGSKA (reference sequence). The CDR3 reads CSAREGGGPTGRDYNSPLHF. The DNA of the CDR3 is TGCAGTGCTAGAGAGGGAGGAGGTCCCACAGGGAGAGACTATAATTCACCCCTCCACTTT.

This rearrangement joins TRBV12-3 or TRBV12-4 to TRBJ2-3; 12 positions match TRBD2. The J segment lost 0 bases and the V segment lost 6 bases, leaving 7 bases of the junction unmatched. This CDR3 has 17 amino acids. The CDR3 here is CASSYLAGGSSTDTQYF. Written as DNA, the CDR3 is TGTGCCAGCAGCTATCTAGCGGGGGGGAGTAGCACAGATACGCAGTATTTT.

There are many counts of this clonotype. This chain links TRBV5-1 with TRBJ1-1, with D possibly TRBD1 on 5 matching bases. Germline CDR1 is SGHRS and CDR2 is YFSETQ. V lost 4 bases, J lost 8 bases, and 18 bases lay in between. The CDR3 runs to 14 residues. The chain's CDR3 is CASSASGPLGEAFF. CDR3 DNA sequence: TGCGCCAGCAGCGCATCGGGGCCCCTCGGGGAAGCTTTCTTT.

This clonotype was seen only a few times. J is TRBJ2-7 and V is TRBV7-2; D unresolved. This CDR3 spans 15 amino acids. The ends were cut back, 1 base at V and 2 bases at J, with 12 bases in the middle. The germline CDR1 and CDR2 sequences are SGHTA and FQGNSA. CDR3 in amino acids: CASSLVGGNTYEQYF. DNA of the CDR3: TGTGCCAGCAGCTTAGTGGGCGGCAACACCTACGAGCAGTACTTC.

This clonotype appeared many times. The J gene is TRBJ2-5, the V gene TRBV19, with 8 bases matching TRBD1. V trimming: 10 bases; J trimming: 5 bases; junction bases outside the gene matches: 21. CDR1 LNHDA and CDR2 SQIVND come from the germline V gene (reference sequence). This CDR3 contains 17 residues. The CDR3 bases are TGTGCCACCACGCTTGGGACAGGCCGCGCCGGCGAGGAGACCCAGTACTTC. Translation: CATTLGTGRAGEETQYF.

This clonotype was recorded at least ten times. J is TRBJ2-7 and V is TRBV6-5; maybe TRBD1 (5 bases). Trimming took 0 bases from V and 4 from J, leaving 16 bases between them. The CDR3 runs to 16 residues. CDR1 MNHEY and CDR2 SVGAGI come from the germline V gene. DNA of the CDR3: TGTGCCAGCAGTTACTCGAGAGGACATGTGTCTTACGAGCAGTACTTC. Amino acids: CASSYSRGHVSYEQYF.

This clonotype was recorded many times. The chain employs TRBV7-9 and TRBJ2-7; 12 bases fit TRBD2. The CDR3 has 14 residues. Germline V gene sequence: CDR1 SEHNR, CDR2 FQNEAQ (reference sequence). J lost 7 bases, V lost 6 bases, and 7 bases had no gene match. For the CDR3, the DNA is TGTGCCAGCAGTCCACTAGCGGGGGGAAAAGAGCAGTACTTC. This encodes CASSPLAGGKEQYF.

This clonotype was seen repeatedly, ten times or more. This chain uses TRBV18 with TRBJ2-1; 8 bases agree with TRBD1. J was trimmed by 10 bases and V by 3 bases; bases with no gene match: 11. This CDR3 spans 15 amino acids. Germline loops: CDR1 KGHSH, CDR2 LQKENI. Here the CDR3 reads CASSPRAGGRREQFF. CDR3 sequence (DNA): TGTGCCAGCTCACCCCGGGCAGGGGGCCGCCGAGAGCAGTTCTTC.

This clonotype was observed a handful of times. The gene calls are TRBV28 and TRBJ1-1, with D possibly being TRBD1 (6 bases). The V gene's germline CDR1 is MDHEN and CDR2 SYDVKM. The V end lost 5 bases, the J end lost 0 bases, and 10 bases lay between the germline ends. The CDR3 loop spans 14 amino acids. The DNA for the CDR3 is TGTGCCAGCAGTCAGGACAGAATGAACACTGAAGCTTTCTTT. Its protein is CASSQDRMNTEAFF.

In its sample, this clonotype was seen many times. This rearrangement joins TRBV10-3 to TRBJ1-2; 7 positions match TRBD1. The CDR3 loop spans 13 amino acids. Germline assignment: CDR1 ENHRY and CDR2 SYGVKD. Germline trimming cut 11 bases from V and 3 bases from J; bases unmatched to any gene: 9. The CDR3 bases are TGTGCCTCCCGGGACAGAATGGACTATGGCTACACCTTC. This gives the protein CASRDRMDYGYTF.

This clonotype was seen many times. CDR3 in amino acids: CASSSTGTSGSEQFF. For the CDR3, the DNA is TGTGCCAGCAGCTCCACCGGGACTAGCGGTTCTGAGCAGTTCTTC. The chain links TRBV7-2 to TRBJ2-1, with 11 bases that match TRBD2. The V gene end was trimmed by 4 bases and the J gene end by 9 bases; junction bases not matched to a gene: 8. CDR1 SGHTA and CDR2 FQGNSA come from the germline V gene. CDR3 size: 15 residues.

The rearrangement links TRBV10-3 to TRBJ2-5; D tentatively reads TRBD1 or TRBD2 (5 bases each). Trimming cost V 6 bases and J 7 bases, with 18 bases left between them. This CDR3 has 14 residues. CDR1 and CDR2 from the germline V gene are ENHRY and SYGVKD. CDR3 DNA sequence: TGTGCCATCAGGGCACTGGACACAGCGGCGACCCAGTACTTC. This sequence encodes CAIRALDTAATQYF.

This clonotype was counted at least ten times. V gene TRBV15 combines with J gene TRBJ2-7; possibly TRBD1 or TRBD2 for D (5 bases each). The CDR3 length is 14 residues. Per the germline V gene, CDR1 is LNHNV and CDR2 is YYDKDF (reference sequence). V lost 1 base and J 11 bases, leaving 18 bases between the germline ends. The CDR3 DNA follows: TGTGCCACCAGCAGAGGAGGGCGAAGTGGCAGGGAGTACTTC. Translated, it gives CATSRGGRSGREYF.

There are a few counts of this clonotype. The chain recombines TRBV7-2 with TRBJ2-7; D is possibly TRBD1 (5 bases). The CDR3 loop spans 14 amino acids. The germline CDR1 and CDR2 sequences are SGHTA and FQGNSA. The V and J ends lost 4 bases and 0 bases respectively, with 10 bases between them. CDR3 DNA sequence: TGTGCCAGCAGCTCGGACAAGAGCTCCTACGAGCAGTACTTC. Residues: CASSSDKSSYEQYF.

This clonotype came up many times. The genes are TRBV28 and TRBJ2-5, with 8 bases that match TRBD2. The CDR3 covers 19 residues. Germline V lookup: CDR1 MDHEN, CDR2 SYDVKM. V lost 6 bases and J lost 0; bases outside the gene matches: 18. The CDR3 is CASSPLGLRGGRYQETQYF. Written as DNA, the CDR3 is TGTGCCAGCAGCCCCCTTGGACTACGCGGGGGGCGATACCAAGAGACCCAGTACTTC. Full variable domain (rest looked up from reference TRBV28 and TRBJ2-5): DVKVTQSSRYLVKRTGEKVFLECVQDMDHENMFWYRQDPGLGLRLIYFSYDVKMKEKGDIPEGYSVSREKKERFSLILESASTNQTSMYLCASSPLGLRGGRYQETQYFGPGTRLLVL.

The table lists this clonotype with many counts. The J gene is TRBJ2-1, the V gene TRBV14; unclear D gene. In germline, CDR1 is SGHDN, CDR2 FVKESK. This CDR3 has 16 residues. The ends were cut back, 0 bases at V and 7 bases at J, with 16 bases in the middle. This CDR3 reads CASSQEMSVVWNEQFF. The CDR3 region has the DNA TGTGCCAGCAGCCAAGAGATGAGCGTGGTATGGAATGAGCAGTTCTTC.

The sample holds many counts of this clonotype. The chain links TRBV5-1 to TRBJ2-3; no reliable D call. V lost 0 bases and J lost 1, with 6 bases in between. CDR1 SGHRS and CDR2 YFSETQ come from the germline V gene. This CDR3 is built from 14 residues. The CDR3 protein is CASSLAPGTDTQYF. CDR3 coding DNA: TGCGCCAGCAGCTTGGCTCCGGGCACAGATACGCAGTATTTT.